This T cell receptor beta chain was retrieved from a study of blood T cells in healthy people across ages. General study points: Diversity was higher, and naive CD4+ cells more numerous, in long-lived donors than in aged donors. Naive T cell percentage and TCR beta diversity correlated strongly.

A second about 7 to 11 cycle PCR used barcoded and J-beta primers. The study obtained at least 2.5 million CDR3-containing paired-end reads from every sample. MiXCR was run by TCRdb on the 5' RACE reads, yielding one entry per CDR3 protein. The sample carries some 1.4 million distinct CDR3 sequences, approximately 40% recorded once. V lost 3 bases and J 3 bases, leaving 11 bases between the germline ends. The CDR3 runs 15 residues. Concerning this clonotype itself: Antigen: not known.

The chain carries TRBV12-3 or TRBV12-4 and TRBJ2-2; no definite D call. Sequenced sample: blood. This sequence originates from a woman under 30 in good health. In DNA, the CDR3 is TGTGCCAGCAGTTTTGACCCAGGCGACACCGGGGAGCTGTTTTTT. It translates to CASSFDPGDTGELFF.